Reported below is one T cell receptor beta chain. Antigen unknown. This entry belongs to a study of OX40 agonist ivuxolimab in advanced cancers. Whole-study context: Two patients with cutaneous melanoma and one with hepatocellular carcinoma, three in total, showed partial responses. Findings and limits, study-wide: Dose levels from 0.1 to 3.0 mg/kg saw CD4+ and CD8+ blood T cells expand clonally by week 6. Among the lowest levels of clonal expansion were found in partial responders at 0.1-3.0 mg/kg. CD8+ T cells averaged more expanded clones than CD4+.

The CDR3 loop spans 17 amino acids. Germline V gene data show CDR1 as KGHSH and CDR2 as LQKENI. Losses at the gene ends were 4 bases for V and 0 bases for J; bases not matched to a gene: 9. Produced via immunoSEQ multiplex PCR; TCRdb's table is partial and in-frame only. The repertoire holds 70,000 to 95,000 clones, with approximately 95% as singletons. The V call is TRBV18, the J call TRBJ1-1, with 9 bases lining up with TRBD1. The sequence was obtained from an adult with an advanced solid tumor such as melanoma, head and neck, liver or kidney cancer. The sample consisted of CD4+ or CD8+ T cells sorted from blood, taken in a trial of the OX40 agonist ivuxolimab. This CDR3 is CASSHSGQGGLNTEAFF. The CDR3 DNA reads as TGTGCCAGCTCACACTCGGGACAGGGCGGTCTGAACACTGAAGCTTTCTTT.